One TCR beta chain is described in this entry. Its antigen is still unknown. V trimming: 4 bases; J trimming: 8 bases; junction bases outside the gene matches: 9. CDR3 length equals 14 residues. The V gene's germline CDR1 is SGHAT and CDR2 FQDESV (reference sequence). The entry originates in a study of T cell responses to AZD1222 COVID-19 vaccine. Whole-study results and caveats: Regions 160-218 and 743-854 held dominance among vaccine-associated CD4 TCRs, which spanned spike. Recipients of two AZD1222 doses showed rising Spike-specific TCR breadth and depth. Repertoire collection took place solely once the T cell response had peaked.

Generated by immunoSEQ multiplex PCR, the TCRdb table keeps only in-frame clones and is missing some. The sample consists of 90,000 to 110,000 clones, roughly 86% of them appearing once. The sequencing used peripheral blood, collected on day 0 of MenACWY control vaccination. The TCR originated in an adult in good health. The chain couples TRBV11-1 to TRBJ2-7; 9 nucleotides agree with TRBD1. CDR3 sequence: CASSSSRDRDKQYF. The DNA of the CDR3 is TGTGCCAGCAGCTCCTCCCGGGACAGGGACAAGCAGTACTTC.